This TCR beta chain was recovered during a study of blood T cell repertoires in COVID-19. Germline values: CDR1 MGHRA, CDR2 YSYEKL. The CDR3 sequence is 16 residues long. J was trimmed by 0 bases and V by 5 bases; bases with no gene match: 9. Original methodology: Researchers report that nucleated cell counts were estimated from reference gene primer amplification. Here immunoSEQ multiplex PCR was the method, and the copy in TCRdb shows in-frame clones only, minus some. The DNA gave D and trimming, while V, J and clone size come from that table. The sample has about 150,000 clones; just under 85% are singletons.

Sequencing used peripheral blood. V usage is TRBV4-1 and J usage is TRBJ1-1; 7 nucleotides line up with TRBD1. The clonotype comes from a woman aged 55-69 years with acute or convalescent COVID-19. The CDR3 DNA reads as TGCGCCAGCAGCTGGGGACAGCTTACCTTGAACACTGAAGCTTTCTTT. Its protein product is CASSWGQLTLNTEAFF.